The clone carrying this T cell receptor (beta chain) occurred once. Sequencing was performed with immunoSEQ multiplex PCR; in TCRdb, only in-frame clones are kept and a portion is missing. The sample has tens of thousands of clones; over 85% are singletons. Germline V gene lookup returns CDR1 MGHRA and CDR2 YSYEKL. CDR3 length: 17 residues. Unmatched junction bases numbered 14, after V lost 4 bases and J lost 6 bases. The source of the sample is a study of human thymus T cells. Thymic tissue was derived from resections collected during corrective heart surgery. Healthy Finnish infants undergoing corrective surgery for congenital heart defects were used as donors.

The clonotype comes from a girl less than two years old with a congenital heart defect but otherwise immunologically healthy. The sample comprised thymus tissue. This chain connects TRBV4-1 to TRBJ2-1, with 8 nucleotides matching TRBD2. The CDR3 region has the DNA TGCGCCAGCAGCCTTCGTCCGGGACTAGGGTGTTGCAATGAGCAGTTCTTC. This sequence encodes CASSLRPGLGCCNEQFF.